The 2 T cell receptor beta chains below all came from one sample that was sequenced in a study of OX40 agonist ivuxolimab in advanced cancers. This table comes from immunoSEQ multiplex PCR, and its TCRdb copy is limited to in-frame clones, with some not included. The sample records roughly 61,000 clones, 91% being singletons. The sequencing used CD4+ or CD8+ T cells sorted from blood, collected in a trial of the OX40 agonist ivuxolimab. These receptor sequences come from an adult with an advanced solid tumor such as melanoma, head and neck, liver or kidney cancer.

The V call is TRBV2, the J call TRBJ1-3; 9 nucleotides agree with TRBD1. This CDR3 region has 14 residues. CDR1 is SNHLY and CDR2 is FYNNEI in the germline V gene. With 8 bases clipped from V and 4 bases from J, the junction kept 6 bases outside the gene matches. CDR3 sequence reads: CASSRTGAGNTIYF. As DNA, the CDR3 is TGTGCCAGCTCGAGGACAGGGGCGGGAAACACCATATATTTT.

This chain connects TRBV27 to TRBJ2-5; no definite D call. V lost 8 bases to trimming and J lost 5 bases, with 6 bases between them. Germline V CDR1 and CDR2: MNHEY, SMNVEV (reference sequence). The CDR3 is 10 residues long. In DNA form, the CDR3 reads TGTGCCAGCGGTTGGGAGACCCAGTACTTC. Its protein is CASGWETQYF.